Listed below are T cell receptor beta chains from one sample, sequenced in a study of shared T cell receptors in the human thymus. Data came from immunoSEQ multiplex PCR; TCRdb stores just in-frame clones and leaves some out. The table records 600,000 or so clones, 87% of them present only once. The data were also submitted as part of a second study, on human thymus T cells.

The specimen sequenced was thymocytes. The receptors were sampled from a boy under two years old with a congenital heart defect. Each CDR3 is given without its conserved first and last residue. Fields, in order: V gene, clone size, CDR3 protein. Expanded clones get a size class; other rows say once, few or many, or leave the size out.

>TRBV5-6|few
ASSCRDSEQY
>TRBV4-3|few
ASSPEARWEGPDTQY
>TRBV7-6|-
ASSSGPQGDNQPQH
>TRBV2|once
ASSVPGLTYEQY
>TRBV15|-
ATSRDDRAVWNEKLF
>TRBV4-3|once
ASSSETSGRGIRSEQF
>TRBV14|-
ASSHHHPGADEQY
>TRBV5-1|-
ASSLLTGPNTEAF
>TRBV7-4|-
ASSLVEDRGRVTEAF
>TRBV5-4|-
ASSLAGTGYGYT
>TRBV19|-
ASTAGGGFNNSPLH
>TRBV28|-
ASSCSKTDTQY
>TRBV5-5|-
ASSRDRAHEKLF
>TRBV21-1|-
ASSIEPGAEAF
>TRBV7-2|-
ASSLSGGQGVSPLH
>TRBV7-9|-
ASSLTASYEQY
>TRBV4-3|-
ASSQDKETGSSEQY
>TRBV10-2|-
ASSPPYSSSSTGELF
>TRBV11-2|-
ASSFPTGNTEAF
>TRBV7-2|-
ASVSGRDYGYT
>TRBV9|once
ASSVEGGEQY
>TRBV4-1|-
ASSPQVRQPQH
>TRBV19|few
ASSRYSGMGNEQF
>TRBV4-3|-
ASSQGTIGSGELF
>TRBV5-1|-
ASSTSYRGAEYGYT
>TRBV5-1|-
ASSYGQGFRRGRRLTYTDTQY
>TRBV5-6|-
ASSPTSFPPDEQY
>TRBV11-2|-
ASSLRTGVTEAF
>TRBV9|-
ASSVGLASGFPSTDTQY
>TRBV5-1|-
ASSIGLAGFFSYYEQY
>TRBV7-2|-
ASSLSEGQGDSGANVLT
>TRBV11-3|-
ASSLAGAGTGVDQPQH
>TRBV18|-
ASSPSYTGELF
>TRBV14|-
ASSQVPRDISYEQY
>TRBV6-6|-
ASSYKTGVASAF
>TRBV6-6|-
ASRSTGTSGRYEQY
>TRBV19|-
ASSIPPDREGISYGYT
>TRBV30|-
AWSVPEVAGYT
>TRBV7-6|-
ASSLGQGGEQY
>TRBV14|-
ASWDTSGGTDTQY
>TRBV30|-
AWSAGLAGNTGELF
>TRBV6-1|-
ASRSAKGGYGYT
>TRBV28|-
ASNKPGLESRAKNIQY
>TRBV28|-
ASSPTGQGTFSQPQH
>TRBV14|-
ASSQEGPTPRETQY
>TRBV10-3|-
AISPGGIWETQY
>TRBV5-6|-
ASSLTGGVGDTEAF
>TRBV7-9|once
ASSLGPLSGNTIY